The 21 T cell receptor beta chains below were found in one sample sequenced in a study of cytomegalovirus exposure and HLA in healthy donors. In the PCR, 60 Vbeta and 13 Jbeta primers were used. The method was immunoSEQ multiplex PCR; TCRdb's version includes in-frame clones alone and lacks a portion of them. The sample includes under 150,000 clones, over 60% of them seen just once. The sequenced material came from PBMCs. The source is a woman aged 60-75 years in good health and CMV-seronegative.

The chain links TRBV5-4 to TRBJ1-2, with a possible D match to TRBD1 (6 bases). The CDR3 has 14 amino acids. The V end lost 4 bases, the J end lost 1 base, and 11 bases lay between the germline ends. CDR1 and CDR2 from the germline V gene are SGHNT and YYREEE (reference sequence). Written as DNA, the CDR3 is TGTGCCAGCAGCGGGGGGGCTTTTAACTATGGCTACACCTTC. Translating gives CASSGGAFNYGYTF.

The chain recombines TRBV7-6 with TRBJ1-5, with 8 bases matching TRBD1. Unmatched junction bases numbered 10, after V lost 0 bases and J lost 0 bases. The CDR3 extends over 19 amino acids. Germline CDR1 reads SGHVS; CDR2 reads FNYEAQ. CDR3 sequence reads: CASSLAVAGGEYSNQPQHF. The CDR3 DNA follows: TGTGCCAGCAGCTTAGCGGTGGCAGGGGGCGAGTATAGCAATCAGCCCCAGCATTTT. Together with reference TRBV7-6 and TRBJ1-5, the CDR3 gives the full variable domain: GAGVSQSPRYKVTKRGQDVALRCDPISGHVSLYWYRQALGQGPEFLTYFNYEAQQDKSGLPNDRFSAERPEGSISTLTIQRTEQRDSAMYRCASSLAVAGGEYSNQPQHFGDGTRLSIL.

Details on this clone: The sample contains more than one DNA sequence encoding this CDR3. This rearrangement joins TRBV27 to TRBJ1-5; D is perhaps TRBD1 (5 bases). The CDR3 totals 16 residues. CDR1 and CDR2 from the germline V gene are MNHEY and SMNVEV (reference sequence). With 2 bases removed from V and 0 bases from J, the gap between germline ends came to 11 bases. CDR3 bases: TGTGCCAGCAGTTTAGGGGGACTTCCTAGCAATCAGCCCCAGCATTTT. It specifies CASSLGGLPSNQPQHF.

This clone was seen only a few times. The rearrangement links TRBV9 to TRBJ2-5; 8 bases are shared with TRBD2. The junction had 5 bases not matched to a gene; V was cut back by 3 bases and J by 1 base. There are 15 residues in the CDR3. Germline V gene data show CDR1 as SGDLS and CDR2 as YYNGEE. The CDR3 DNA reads TGTGCCAGCAGCGCCGGGGGGGCTATCCAAGAGACCCAGTACTTC. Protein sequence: CASSAGGAIQETQYF.

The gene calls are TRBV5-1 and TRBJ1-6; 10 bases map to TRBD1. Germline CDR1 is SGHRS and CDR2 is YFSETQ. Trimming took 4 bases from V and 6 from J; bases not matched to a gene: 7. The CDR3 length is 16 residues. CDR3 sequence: CASSLGQGVANSPLHF. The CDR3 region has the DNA TGCGCCAGCAGCCTCGGACAGGGGGTGGCTAATTCACCCCTCCACTTT.

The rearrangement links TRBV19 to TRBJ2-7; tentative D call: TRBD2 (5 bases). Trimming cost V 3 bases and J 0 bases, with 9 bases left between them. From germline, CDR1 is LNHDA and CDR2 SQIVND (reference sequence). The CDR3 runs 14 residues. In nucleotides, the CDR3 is TGTGCCAGTAGTATTGGTGGACTCTCCTACGAGCAGTACTTC. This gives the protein CASSIGGLSYEQYF.

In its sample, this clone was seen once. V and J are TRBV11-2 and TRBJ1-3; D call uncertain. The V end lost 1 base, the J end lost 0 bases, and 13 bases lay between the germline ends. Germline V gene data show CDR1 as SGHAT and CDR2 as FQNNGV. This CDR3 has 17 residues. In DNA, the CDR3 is TGTGCCAGCAGCTTAGTCTTAGCGAGGCGCTCTGGAAACACCATATATTTT. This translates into CASSLVLARRSGNTIYF.

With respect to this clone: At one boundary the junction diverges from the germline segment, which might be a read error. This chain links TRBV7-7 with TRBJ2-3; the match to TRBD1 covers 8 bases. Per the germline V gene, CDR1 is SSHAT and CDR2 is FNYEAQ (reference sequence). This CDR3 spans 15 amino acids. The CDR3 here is CASSDTTGVTDTQYF. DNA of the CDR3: TGTGCTAGCAGCGACACGACAGGGGTCACAGATACGCAGTATTTT.

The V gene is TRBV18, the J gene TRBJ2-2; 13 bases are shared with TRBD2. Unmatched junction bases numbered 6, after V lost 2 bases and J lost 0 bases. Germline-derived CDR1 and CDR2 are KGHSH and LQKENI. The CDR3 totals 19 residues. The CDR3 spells CASSPYGLAGASNTGELFF. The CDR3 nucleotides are TGTGCCAGCTCACCATACGGACTAGCGGGAGCCTCGAACACCGGGGAGCTGTTTTTT.

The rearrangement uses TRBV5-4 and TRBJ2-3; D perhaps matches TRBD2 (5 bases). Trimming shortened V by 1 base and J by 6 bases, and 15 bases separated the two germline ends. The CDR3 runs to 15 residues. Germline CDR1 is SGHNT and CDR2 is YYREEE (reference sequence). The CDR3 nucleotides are TGTGCCAGCAGCTTGATATCTAGCCTCGGGGATACGCAGTATTTT. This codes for CASSLISSLGDTQYF.

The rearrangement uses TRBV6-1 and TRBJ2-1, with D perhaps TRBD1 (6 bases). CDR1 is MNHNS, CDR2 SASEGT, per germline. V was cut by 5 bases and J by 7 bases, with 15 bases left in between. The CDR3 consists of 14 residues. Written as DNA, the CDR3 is TGTGCCAGCAGTACCCAACAGGGTTTGAATGAGCAGTTCTTC. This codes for CASSTQQGLNEQFF.

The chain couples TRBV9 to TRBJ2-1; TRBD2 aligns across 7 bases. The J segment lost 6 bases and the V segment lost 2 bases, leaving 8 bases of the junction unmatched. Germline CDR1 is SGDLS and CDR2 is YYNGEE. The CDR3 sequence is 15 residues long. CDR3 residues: CASSVAGEVINEQFF. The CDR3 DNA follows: TGTGCCAGCAGCGTCGCGGGAGAAGTGATCAATGAGCAGTTCTTC. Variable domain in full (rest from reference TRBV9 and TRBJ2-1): DSGVTQTPKHLITATGQRVTLRCSPRSGDLSVYWYQQSLDQGLQFLIQYYNGEERAKGNILERFSAQQFPDLHSELNLSSLELGDSALYFCASSVAGEVINEQFFGPGTRLTVL.

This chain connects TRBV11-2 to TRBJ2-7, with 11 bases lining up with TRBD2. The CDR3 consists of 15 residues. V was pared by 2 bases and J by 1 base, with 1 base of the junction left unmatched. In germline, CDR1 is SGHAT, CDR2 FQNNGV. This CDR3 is CASSLTSGGSYEQYF. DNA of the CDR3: TGTGCCAGCAGCTTAACTAGCGGGGGTTCCTACGAGCAGTACTTC.

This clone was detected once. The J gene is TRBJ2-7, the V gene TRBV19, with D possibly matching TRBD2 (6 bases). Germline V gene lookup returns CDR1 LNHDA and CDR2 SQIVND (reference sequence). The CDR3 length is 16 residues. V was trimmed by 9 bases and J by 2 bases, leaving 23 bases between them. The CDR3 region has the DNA TGTGCCAGCGCTCAGCCCCGGGGGACTGGCGCCTACGAGCAGTACTTC. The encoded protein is CASAQPRGTGAYEQYF.

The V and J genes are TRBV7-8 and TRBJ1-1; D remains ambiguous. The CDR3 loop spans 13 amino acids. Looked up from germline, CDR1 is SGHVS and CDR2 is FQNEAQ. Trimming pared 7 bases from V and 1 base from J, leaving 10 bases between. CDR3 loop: CASTEGRNTEAFF. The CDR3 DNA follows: TGTGCCAGCACGGAGGGAAGGAACACTGAAGCTTTCTTT. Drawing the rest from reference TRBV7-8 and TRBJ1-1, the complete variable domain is GAGVSQSPRYKVAKRGQDVALRCDPISGHVSLFWYQQALGQGPEFLTYFQNEAQLDKSGLPSDRFFAERPEGSVSTLKIQRTQQEDSAVYLCASTEGRNTEAFFGQGTRLTVV.

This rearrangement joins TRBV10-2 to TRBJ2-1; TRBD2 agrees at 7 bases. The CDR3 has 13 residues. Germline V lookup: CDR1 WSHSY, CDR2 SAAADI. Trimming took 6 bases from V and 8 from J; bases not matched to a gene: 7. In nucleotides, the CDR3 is TGCGCCAGCAGCCGAGCGGGGTCGGATGAGCAGTTCTTC. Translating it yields CASSRAGSDEQFF.

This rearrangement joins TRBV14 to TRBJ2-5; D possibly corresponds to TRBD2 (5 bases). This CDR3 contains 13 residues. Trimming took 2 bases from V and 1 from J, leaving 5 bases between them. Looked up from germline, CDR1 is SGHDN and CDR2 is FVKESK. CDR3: CASSQSGQETQYF. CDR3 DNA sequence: TGTGCCAGCAGCCAAAGCGGCCAAGAGACCCAGTACTTC.

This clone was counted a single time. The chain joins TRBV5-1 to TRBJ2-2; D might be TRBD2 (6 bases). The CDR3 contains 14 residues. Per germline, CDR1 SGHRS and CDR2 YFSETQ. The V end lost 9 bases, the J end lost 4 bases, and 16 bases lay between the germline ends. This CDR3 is CATKPGGGTGELFF. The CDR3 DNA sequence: TGCGCCACCAAGCCCGGGGGAGGCACCGGGGAGCTGTTTTTT.

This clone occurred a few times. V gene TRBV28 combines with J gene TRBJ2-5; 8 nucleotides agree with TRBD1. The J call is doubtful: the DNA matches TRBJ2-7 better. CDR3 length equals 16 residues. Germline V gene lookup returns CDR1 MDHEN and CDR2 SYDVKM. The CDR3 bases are TGTGCCAGCAGTACCGACAGGGGTCTTATCGCCTACGAGCAGTACTTC. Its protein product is CASSTDRGLIAYEQYF.

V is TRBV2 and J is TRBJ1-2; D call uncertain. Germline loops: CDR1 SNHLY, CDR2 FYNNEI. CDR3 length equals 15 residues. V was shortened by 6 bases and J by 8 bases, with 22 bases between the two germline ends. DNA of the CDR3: TGTGCCAGCAGCTCCACGGGAGGGAGAGGTCGGGGCTACACCTTC. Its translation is CASSSTGGRGRGYTF.

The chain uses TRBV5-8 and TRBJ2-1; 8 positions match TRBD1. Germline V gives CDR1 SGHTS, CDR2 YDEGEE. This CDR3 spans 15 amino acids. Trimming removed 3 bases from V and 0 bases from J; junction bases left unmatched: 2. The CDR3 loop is CASSSGQGSYNEQFF. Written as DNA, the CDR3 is TGTGCCAGCAGCTCAGGACAGGGCTCCTACAATGAGCAGTTCTTC.